The 6 T cell receptor beta chains below all came from one sample that was sequenced in a study of Graves' ophthalmopathy and Graves' hyperthyroidism. Amplification targeted the TCR beta CDR3 regions, with RNA transcripts as the source material. An initial RT-PCR round employing HTBI primers preceded a second-round multiplex PCR. TCRdb used MiXCR to reprocess the multiplex PCR reads, holding one entry per CDR3 protein. Of 650,000 to 800,000 distinct CDR3 sequences listed, more than 40% are singletons. Sequenced material: peripheral blood. The source is an adult man with Graves' ophthalmopathy.

This clonotype was counted many times. This rearrangement joins TRBV12-3 or TRBV12-4 to TRBJ1-2, with D hard to call. This CDR3 spans 13 amino acids. Trimming stripped 6 bases from V and 8 bases from J, with 16 bases between. The CDR3 DNA sequence: TGTGCCAGCAGATTTGACCGAAAATACGGCTACACCTTC. It yields the protein CASRFDRKYGYTF.

The chain combines TRBV7-9 with TRBJ2-5; D is tentatively TRBD1 or TRBD2 (6 bases each). Germline assignment: CDR1 SEHNR and CDR2 FQNEAQ (reference sequence). This CDR3 is built from 15 residues. V was clipped by 0 bases and J by 7 bases, with 15 bases between them. The CDR3, as DNA: TGTGCCAGCAGCTTAGCCCGGGGGCAGTCGGGGACCCAGTACTTC. Its translation is CASSLARGQSGTQYF.

This clonotype was observed many times. V is TRBV9 and J is TRBJ1-5; possibly TRBD1 for D (6 bases). V lost 4 bases to trimming and J lost 0 bases, with 11 bases between them. The CDR3 sequence is 15 residues long. CDR1 SGDLS and CDR2 YYNGEE come from the germline V gene. The CDR3 DNA reads as TGTGCCAGCAGCCGAGGGGGGATTAGCAATCAGCCCCAGCATTTT. It encodes CASSRGGISNQPQHF.

Details on this clonotype: This could be a read error, since a much larger clone is one nucleotide away. The rearrangement uses TRBV10-3 and TRBJ2-2, with 8 bases lining up with TRBD1. There are 15 residues in the CDR3. Per germline, CDR1 ENHRY and CDR2 SYGVKD. The CDR3 DNA reads TGTGCCACCATCCAGGGACAGGCGAACACCGGGGTGCTGTTTTTT. It yields the protein CATIQGQANTGVLFF.

The V gene is TRBV24-1, the J gene TRBJ2-5; TRBD1 agrees at 8 bases. The J call may be incorrect, as the DNA end agrees better with TRBJ2-1. This CDR3 region has 15 residues. CDR1 KGHDR and CDR2 SFDVKD come from the germline V gene. This CDR3 reads CATSEQTGAGREQFF. The CDR3 nucleotides read TGTGCCACCAGTGAACAGACAGGGGCGGGCAGAGAGCAGTTCTTC.

This clonotype was observed many times. The chain carries TRBV24-1 and TRBJ1-1; unclear D gene. Between the trimmed V and J ends, which lost 1 base and 8 bases, there was a span of 7 bases. The CDR3 is 12 amino acids. The germline CDR1 and CDR2 sequences are KGHDR and SFDVKD. CDR3 in DNA: TGTGCCACCAGTGATTTAAAAGGGGAAGCTTTCTTT. Amino acid sequence: CATSDLKGEAFF.